The rows below give T cell receptor beta chains drawn from one sample of a study of cytotoxic CD8 clonotypes in ibrutinib-treated CLL. The data were produced by immunoSEQ multiplex PCR, yet TCRdb's version contains in-frame clones alone and is incomplete. Of 130,000 to 150,000 clones in the sample, roughly three quarters were seen once. The sequencing here drew on PBMCs, taken after 12 months of ibrutinib treatment. The origin of the receptors is a human donor with chronic lymphocytic leukemia. CDR3s include the opening cysteine and the closing phenylalanine or tryptophan. The order of the fields is clone size, D gene, V gene, J gene, CDR3 protein, CDR3 DNA. A D gene is named only where the DNA matches it firmly. The size field is filled for only some rows; it gives once, few, many or a size class.

NA,NA,TRBV29-1,TRBJ2-1,CSVQQGDEQFF,TGCAGCGTGCAACAGGGAGACGAGCAGTTCTTC
NA,TRBD1,TRBV14,TRBJ2-5,CASSHTGQPSRTQYF,TGTGCCAGCAGCCACACGGGACAGCCATCCCGGACCCAGTACTTC
NA,NA,TRBV27,TRBJ2-7,CASSLFWVGGNEQYF,TGTGCCAGCAGTTTATTTTGGGTAGGAGGGAACGAGCAGTACTTC
NA,NA,TRBV4-1,TRBJ1-4,CASSHPGGRREKLFF,TGCGCCAGCAGCCATCCCGGGGGAAGGCGAGAAAAACTGTTTTTT
NA,NA,TRBV4-1,TRBJ2-2,CASSQVAALALVTGELFF,TGCGCCAGCAGCCAAGTCGCGGCTCTAGCACTTGTCACCGGGGAGCTGTTTTTT
NA,NA,TRBV6-6,TRBJ2-2,CASSYTNTGELFF,TGTGCCAGCAGTTATACGAACACCGGGGAGCTGTTTTTT
NA,NA,TRBV25-1,TRBJ1-2,CASSEGQNYGYTF,TGTGCCAGCAGTGAGGGACAAAACTATGGCTACACCTTC
NA,NA,TRBV5-6,TRBJ2-7,CASSFSLAGYEQYF,TGTGCCAGCAGCTTCAGCCTGGCGGGCTACGAGCAGTACTTC
NA,TRBD2,TRBV28,TRBJ2-1,CASSFLPSGRDNEQFF,TGTGCCAGCAGTTTTCTCCCTAGCGGGAGAGACAATGAGCAGTTCTTC
NA,NA,TRBV19,TRBJ2-3,CASSIGGPGPFTDTQYF,TGTGCCAGTAGTATAGGAGGGCCGGGACCGTTCACAGATACGCAGTATTTT
NA,TRBD2,TRBV4-3,TRBJ2-7,CASSQEGTSGPPSEQYF,TGCGCCAGCAGCCAAGAAGGGACTAGCGGACCCCCTTCCGAGCAGTACTTC
NA,TRBD1,TRBV5-1,TRBJ2-7,CASSRGQGAYEQYF,TGCGCCAGCAGTCGAGGACAGGGGGCCTACGAGCAGTACTTC
NA,TRBD2,TRBV2,TRBJ2-1,CASKTLLAGIYNEQFF,TGTGCCAGCAAGACTTTACTAGCGGGAATCTACAATGAGCAGTTCTTC
NA,NA,TRBV9,TRBJ1-1,CASSHPYQGRATEAFF,TGTGCCAGCAGCCATCCTTATCAGGGACGGGCCACTGAAGCTTTCTTT
NA,NA,TRBV7-9,TRBJ1-5,CASSLGEGNQPQHF,TGTGCCAGCAGCTTAGGGGAGGGCAATCAGCCCCAGCATTTT
NA,NA,TRBV7-3,TRBJ2-7,CASSLRDTGYEQYF,TGTGCCAGCAGCCTCCGGGACACCGGCTACGAGCAGTACTTC
NA,NA,TRBV7-8,TRBJ2-7,CASSWGSRGSSYEQYF,TGTGCCAGCAGCTGGGGTTCGAGGGGGAGCTCCTACGAGCAGTACTTC
NA,TRBD2,TRBV18,TRBJ2-3,CATARGEGLRYTQYF,TGTGCCACCGCACGAGGGGAGGGCCTTAGGTATACGCAGTATTTT
NA,NA,TRBV6-5,TRBJ1-1,CASSYIGGGLGTEAFF,TGTGCCAGCAGTTACATCGGAGGGGGGCTGGGCACTGAAGCTTTCTTT
NA,NA,TRBV19,TRBJ1-1,CASLGRPSTEAFF,TGTGCCAGCCTTGGAAGACCGAGCACTGAAGCTTTCTTT
few,NA,TRBV19,TRBJ1-1,CASSNPDRIITEAFF,TGTGCCAGTTCTAATCCGGACAGAATTATCACTGAAGCTTTCTTT
NA,NA,TRBV5-6,TRBJ2-5,CASSQINQEETQYF,TGTGCCAGCAGCCAAATAAATCAAGAGGAGACCCAGTACTTC
NA,NA,TRBV28,TRBJ1-2,CASSDSGYTF,TGTGCCAGCAGTGATTCTGGCTACACCTTC
once,NA,TRBV7-3,TRBJ1-1,CASRPRGEGTEAFF,TGTGCCAGCAGACCCAGGGGTGAGGGCACTGAAGCTTTCTTT
NA,TRBD1,TRBV19,TRBJ1-2,CASATGTRGYTF,TGTGCCAGTGCGACAGGGACTAGGGGCTACACCTTC
NA,NA,TRBV10-1,TRBJ2-2,CASSRLYTGELFF,TGCGCCAGCAGTCGCCTTTATACCGGGGAGCTGTTTTTT
few,TRBD1,TRBV18,TRBJ2-2,CASSRGQGANTGELFF,TGTGCCAGCTCACGGGGACAGGGGGCGAACACCGGGGAGCTGTTTTTT
NA,NA,TRBV7-2,TRBJ2-1,CASSLEFEYNEQFF,TGTGCCAGCAGCTTGGAGTTCGAGTACAATGAGCAGTTCTTC
NA,NA,TRBV6-5,TRBJ2-3,CASSYSWRADTQYF,TGTGCCAGCAGTTACTCTTGGCGAGCCGATACGCAGTATTTT
NA,TRBD1,TRBV7-7,TRBJ2-5,CASSPHPQGQRTQYF,TGTGCTAGCAGCCCCCATCCACAGGGACAGAGGACCCAGTACTTC
NA,NA,TRBV6-5,TRBJ1-1,CASSPRGGTEAFF,TGTGCCAGCAGTCCACGAGGAGGGACTGAAGCTTTCTTT
once,TRBD2,TRBV7-9,TRBJ2-1,CASSYRTSGSFREQFF,TGTGCCAGCAGCTACCGAACTAGCGGGAGTTTTCGAGAGCAGTTCTTC
NA,NA,TRBV5-4,TRBJ1-5,CASSLNRGDSNQPQHF,TGTGCCAGCAGCTTGAATAGGGGGGATAGCAATCAGCCCCAGCATTTT
NA,TRBD2,TRBV5-4,TRBJ2-3,CASTLRREASTDTQYF,TGTGCCAGCACCCTCAGGCGGGAGGCAAGCACAGATACGCAGTATTTT
NA,TRBD2,TRBV29-1,TRBJ2-5,CSAWTSGSITETQYF,TGCAGCGCCTGGACTAGCGGGAGTATCACAGAGACCCAGTACTTC
NA,NA,TRBV11-3,TRBJ2-5,CASSFWAGETQYF,TGTGCCAGCAGCTTTTGGGCTGGAGAGACCCAGTACTTC
NA,NA,TRBV10-2,TRBJ2-1,CASKTGTYNEQFF,TGCGCCAGCAAAACAGGGACCTACAATGAGCAGTTCTTC
NA,NA,TRBV10-3,TRBJ1-1,CAISESRNTEAFF,TGTGCCATCAGTGAGTCGCGGAACACTGAAGCTTTCTTT
NA,NA,TRBV7-9,TRBJ2-5,CASSPTIVGETQYF,TGTGCCAGCAGCCCTACGATAGTCGGAGAGACCCAGTACTTC
NA,NA,TRBV13,TRBJ2-7,CASSSLSYEQYF,TGTGCCAGCAGCTCCCTTTCCTACGAGCAGTACTTC
NA,TRBD2,TRBV4-3,TRBJ2-5,CASSQTSGPQETQYF,TGCGCCAGCAGCCAGACTAGCGGGCCACAAGAGACCCAGTACTTC
NA,NA,TRBV6-5,TRBJ2-1,CASSPRRDLGSEQFF,TGTGCCAGCAGTCCCAGGCGGGATCTTGGCAGTGAGCAGTTCTTC
NA,TRBD2,TRBV27,TRBJ2-1,CASSSLGTSGRPYNEQFF,TGTGCCAGCAGTTCCCTCGGGACTAGCGGGAGACCCTACAATGAGCAGTTCTTC
NA,TRBD2,TRBV5-6,TRBJ2-1,CASSKLAGTYNEQFF,TGTGCCAGCAGCAAACTAGCGGGAACCTACAATGAGCAGTTCTTC
NA,NA,TRBV10-1,TRBJ2-6,CASSRDTGANVLTF,TGCGCCAGCAGTCGGGACACTGGGGCCAACGTCCTGACTTTC
NA,NA,TRBV27,TRBJ2-1,CASSDSSYNEQFF,TGTGCCAGCAGCGACAGCTCCTACAATGAGCAGTTCTTC
NA,NA,TRBV7-2,TRBJ2-1,CASSLDRVSLEQFF,TGTGCCAGCAGCTTAGATCGTGTTTCGTTAGAGCAGTTCTTC
once,TRBD2,TRBV5-1,TRBJ2-3,CASSRGLAGGRDTQYF,TGCGCCAGCAGCCGCGGACTAGCGGGAGGAAGAGATACGCAGTATTTT
NA,TRBD2,TRBV7-3,TRBJ2-1,CASSFAPGTSGRLGDYNEQFF,TGTGCCAGCAGCTTCGCCCCCGGGACTAGCGGACGGCTGGGGGACTACAATGAGCAGTTCTTC
NA,TRBD1,TRBV6-1,TRBJ2-5,CASSENRGRETQYF,TGTGCCAGCAGTGAAAACAGGGGGCGGGAGACCCAGTACTTC
NA,TRBD1,TRBV27,TRBJ2-1,CASSLGTGIGEQFF,TGTGCCAGCAGTTTAGGGACAGGGATCGGCGAGCAGTTCTTC
once,NA,TRBV29-1,TRBJ2-3,CSVGRGYTDTQYF,TGCAGCGTTGGGCGGGGATACACAGATACGCAGTATTTT
NA,TRBD2,TRBV4-3,TRBJ2-5,CASSETSGNWGETQYF,TGCGCCAGCAGTGAGACTAGCGGGAATTGGGGAGAGACCCAGTACTTC